These T cell receptor beta chains were read from a single sample in a study of cytomegalovirus exposure and HLA in healthy donors. TCRdb's copy holds only in-frame clones and misses some; the assay was immunoSEQ multiplex PCR. There are fewer than 80,000 clones in the sample; about four fifths occur only once, and under 6% lies in the top ten. The sample comprised PBMCs. These receptors originate from a woman younger than 45 in good health and CMV-seronegative. The CDR3 runs from the conserved cysteine through the conserved F or W.

v_call	j_call	cdr3_aa
TRBV2	TRBJ2-1	CASSESQPDEQFF
TRBV4-1	TRBJ2-7	CASSPVESSYEQYF
TRBV7-9	TRBJ2-1	CASSLAGAGGPVGEQFF
TRBV2	TRBJ1-1	CASSTSGNTEAFF
TRBV5-6	TRBJ2-4	CASSLYNRENIQYF
TRBV5-6	TRBJ1-4	CASSLADRGGEKLFF
TRBV30	TRBJ2-1	CAWTILRTSSYNEQFF
TRBV11-3	TRBJ2-1	CASSLGAANEQFF
TRBV30	TRBJ2-1	CAWRGIAGDSNEQFF
TRBV4-1	TRBJ1-6	CASSQDQAGGIDNSPLHF
TRBV6-1	TRBJ2-5	CASRRTAGETQYF
TRBV11-2	TRBJ2-5	CASSLDRRDQYF
TRBV7-9	TRBJ2-7	CFFFKQKAAYEQYF
TRBV5-1	TRBJ2-3	CASSLKREGIDTQYF
TRBV5-4	TRBJ2-5	CASSEQGQGTQYF
TRBV11-2	TRBJ2-1	CASSSTSGGSYNEQFF
TRBV28	TRBJ1-2	CASSLRYGYTF
TRBV5-5	TRBJ2-3	CASSLGWGDTDTQYF
TRBV30	TRBJ1-3	CAWSPGLTSSGNTIYF
TRBV28	TRBJ2-1	CASSFGQGADNEQFF